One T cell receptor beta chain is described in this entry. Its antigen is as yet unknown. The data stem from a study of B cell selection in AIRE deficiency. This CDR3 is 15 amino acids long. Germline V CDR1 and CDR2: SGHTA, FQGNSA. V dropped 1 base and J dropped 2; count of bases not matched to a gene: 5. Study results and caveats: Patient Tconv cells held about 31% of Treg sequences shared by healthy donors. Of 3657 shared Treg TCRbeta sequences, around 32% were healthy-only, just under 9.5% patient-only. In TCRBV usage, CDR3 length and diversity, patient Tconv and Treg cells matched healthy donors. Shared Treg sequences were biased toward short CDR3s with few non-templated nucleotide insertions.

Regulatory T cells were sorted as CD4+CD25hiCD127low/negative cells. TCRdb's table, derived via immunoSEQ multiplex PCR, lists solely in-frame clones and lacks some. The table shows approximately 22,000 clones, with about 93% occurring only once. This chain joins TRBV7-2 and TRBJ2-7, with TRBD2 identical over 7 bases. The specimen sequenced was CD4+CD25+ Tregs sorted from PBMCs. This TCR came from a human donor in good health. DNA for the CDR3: TGTGCCAGCAGCTTAGTTCTGGGGGGGGCCTACGAGCAGTACTTC. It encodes CASSLVLGGAYEQYF.